The 20 T cell receptor beta chains given below trace back to one sample, sequenced in a study of identical twins' blood T cells. TCRdb reprocessed the 5' RACE reads with MiXCR, giving one entry per CDR3 protein. The data show 350,000 to 450,000 distinct CDR3 sequences, 25% to 35% seen once. The sequencing sample was made of PBMCs. Source of these receptors: a woman aged 18 to 49 in good health.

This clonotype has only a few counts. The chain couples TRBV5-5 to TRBJ1-3; a possible D gene is TRBD1 (6 bases). The CDR3 sequence is 16 residues long. Between the trimmed V and J ends, which lost 4 bases and 0 bases, there was a span of 14 bases. Germline V gives CDR1 SGHKS, CDR2 YYEKEE (reference sequence). In DNA, the CDR3 is TGTGCCAGCAGCCGGGCAGGGGACCCCTCTGGAAACACCATATATTTT. Its translation is CASSRAGDPSGNTIYF. The complete variable domain, with remaining parts taken from reference TRBV5-5 and TRBJ1-3, reads DAGVTQSPTHLIKTRGQQVTLRCSPISGHKSVSWYQQVLGQGPQFIFQYYEKEERGRGNFPDRFSARQFPNYSSELNVNALLLGDSALYLCASSRAGDPSGNTIYFGEGSWLTVV.

This sequence joins TRBV29-1 and TRBJ2-3; TRBD2 matches at 7 bases. V was clipped by 4 bases and J by 2 bases; unmatched bases: 6. The germline CDR1 and CDR2 sequences are SQVTM and ANQGSEA. The CDR3 runs 14 residues. The CDR3 DNA is TGCAGCGTTGCGCGGGGGTCGAACACAGATACGCAGTATTTT. The encoded protein is CSVARGSNTDTQYF.

The chain is built from TRBV10-3 and TRBJ2-1, with D perhaps matching TRBD2 (5 bases). CDR1 ENHRY and CDR2 SYGVKD come from the germline V gene. The CDR3 is 14 residues long. V gave up 8 bases and J gave up 2 bases, with 13 bases separating them. Written as DNA, the CDR3 is TGTGCCATCCTCCCGGGGTCTACCTACAATGAGCAGTTCTTC. It is translated as CAILPGSTYNEQFF.

The chain uses TRBV6-1 and TRBJ1-2; D may be TRBD1 (5 bases). The CDR3 is 14 residues long. Germline-derived CDR1 and CDR2 are MNHNS and SASEGT. V was shortened by 2 bases and J by 5 bases, with 12 bases between the two germline ends. CDR3 protein: CASSENGAAYGYTF. CDR3 bases: TGTGCCAGCAGTGAAAACGGGGCAGCGTATGGCTACACCTTC.

This clonotype appeared many times. The chain links TRBV25-1 to TRBJ2-3, with D unresolved. V lost 0 bases and J lost 7, with 26 bases in between. Germline V gene data show CDR1 as MGHDK and CDR2 as SYGVNS. The CDR3 covers 19 residues. This chain's CDR3 is CASSEYIRMQSSQINTQYF. CDR3 nucleotides: TGTGCCAGCAGTGAATACATCCGAATGCAGTCCAGTCAGATCAATACGCAGTATTTT.

The V and J genes are TRBV25-1 and TRBJ1-2; 8 nucleotides agree with TRBD1. With V trimmed by 2 bases and J by 4 bases, 15 bases remained unmatched. The CDR3 sequence is 18 residues long. In germline, CDR1 is MGHDK, CDR2 SYGVNS. The CDR3 sequence is CASSESRFGQGGSYGYTF. The CDR3 region has the DNA TGTGCCAGCAGTGAAAGCCGCTTCGGACAGGGCGGGTCCTATGGCTACACCTTC.

This chain joins TRBV27 and TRBJ1-4, with a weak D call TRBD1 (5 bases). CDR1 and CDR2 from the germline V gene are MNHEY and SMNVEV (reference sequence). The CDR3 loop spans 14 amino acids. V gave up 4 bases and J gave up 7 bases, with 13 bases separating them. This chain's CDR3 is CASSYVGAREKLFF. The CDR3 coding sequence is TGTGCCAGCAGTTACGTAGGGGCTCGTGAAAAACTGTTTTTT.

This clonotype occurred many times. The chain links TRBV28 to TRBJ2-5, with 7 bases fitting TRBD1. Germline values: CDR1 MDHEN, CDR2 SYDVKM. V trimming: 6 bases; J trimming: 2 bases; junction bases outside the gene matches: 12. This CDR3 is 16 amino acids long. CDR3 region: CASSPRQGRGQETQYF. The CDR3 DNA reads as TGTGCCAGCAGCCCAAGACAGGGTCGTGGGCAAGAGACCCAGTACTTC.

A remark on this clonotype: Being one base from a much bigger clone, this may be a read error. The chain uses TRBV29-1 and TRBJ1-1; D is uncertain. The CDR3 has 13 residues. Germline loops: CDR1 SQVTM, CDR2 ANQGSEA. For the CDR3, the DNA is TGCAGCGCTCGCGGAGTCTTGAACACTGAAGTTTTCTTT. Encoded protein: CSARGVLNTEVFF.

Only a few counts were recorded for this clonotype. The CDR3 DNA reads as TGCAGCGTGTCGGACAGGGGGAGGACCGGGGAGCTGTTTTTT. Translated: CSVSDRGRTGELFF. The J gene is TRBJ2-2, the V gene TRBV29-1; 10 bases map to TRBD1. With 6 bases clipped from V and 5 bases from J, the junction kept 6 bases outside the gene matches. The V gene's germline CDR1 is SQVTM and CDR2 ANQGSEA. This CDR3 comprises 14 residues.

As concerns this clonotype: This may be a read error: a much more frequent sequence differs by one nucleotide. The rearrangement uses TRBV6-5 and TRBJ2-2, with 8 bases aligning to TRBD1. The CDR3 spans 14 residues. Losses at the gene ends were 11 bases for V and 4 bases for J; bases not matched to a gene: 9. Germline V gene sequence: CDR1 MNHEY, CDR2 SVGAGI. CDR3 residues: CAAQGDRTTGELFF. In DNA form, the CDR3 reads TGTGCCGCACAGGGGGACAGAACCACCGGGGAGCTGTTTTTT.

This clonotype was seen only a few times. Germline and junction disagree at one end, which may indicate a read error. V is TRBV25-1 and J is TRBJ2-5; D may be TRBD1 or TRBD2 (6 bases each). Germline CDR1 reads MGHDK; CDR2 reads SYGVNS. The CDR3 loop spans 11 amino acids. This CDR3 reads CASSKQGLPCF. The CDR3 bases are TGTGCCAGCAGCAAACAGGGACTCCCCTGCTTC.

This clonotype was observed at least ten times. The chain links TRBV7-9 to TRBJ2-1, with 11 bases matching TRBD2. The germline V gene encodes CDR1 SEHNR and CDR2 FQNEAQ (reference sequence). CDR3 length: 17 residues. V shed 1 base, J shed 6 bases, and the junction held 8 bases outside the gene matches. CDR3 region: CASSLGASSGRANEQFF. CDR3 sequence (DNA): TGTGCCAGCAGCTTAGGCGCCAGTAGCGGGAGGGCCAATGAGCAGTTCTTC.

The rearrangement links TRBV27 to TRBJ2-7, with 8 bases identical to TRBD2. The germline gives CDR1 MNHEY, CDR2 SMNVEV (reference sequence). This CDR3 is 15 amino acids long. Losses at the gene ends were 6 bases for V and 0 bases for J; bases not matched to a gene: 7. In DNA form, the CDR3 reads TGTGCCAGCAGCGTCGCCGGGGGGGCCTCCTACGAGCAGTACTTC. Translating gives CASSVAGGASYEQYF.

The CDR3 DNA reads as TGTGCCAGCAGCGTAGGGGGATCACCCCTCCACTTT. Its protein product is CASSVGGSPLHF. V and J are TRBV9 and TRBJ1-6; no clear D gene. The CDR3 is 12 amino acids. Deletions cut 0 bases from V and 10 bases from J, with 5 bases between. Germline V CDR1 and CDR2: SGDLS, YYNGEE.

This chain joins TRBV18 and TRBJ1-5; D remains ambiguous. Deletions cut 4 bases from V and 4 bases from J, with 14 bases between. Germline V gene sequence: CDR1 KGHSH, CDR2 LQKENI. CDR3 size: 15 residues. CDR3 in amino acids: CASSLFEGENQPQHF. In DNA, the CDR3 is TGTGCCAGCTCACTATTCGAAGGAGAGAATCAGCCCCAGCATTTT. The variable domain in full, with the rest retrieved from reference TRBV18 and TRBJ1-5, is NAGVMQNPRHLVRRRGQEARLRCSPMKGHSHVYWYRQLPEEGLKFMVYLQKENIIDESGMPKERFSAEFPKEGPSILRIQQVVRGDSAAYFCASSLFEGENQPQHFGDGTRLSIL.

This chain links TRBV10-2 with TRBJ2-7, with TRBD1 matching 7 bases. The germline gives CDR1 WSHSY, CDR2 SAAADI. This CDR3 spans 15 amino acids. With V trimmed by 6 bases and J by 0 bases, 8 bases remained unmatched. For the CDR3, the DNA is TGCGCCAGCAGCAACAGGGGATACGTCTCCTACGAGCAGTACTTC. It encodes CASSNRGYVSYEQYF.

This clonotype was detected only a few times. In DNA, the CDR3 is TGCGCCAGCAGCCCAGGACCGCTCACCGGGGAGCTGTTTTTT. Translating it yields CASSPGPLTGELFF. The chain employs TRBV4-3 and TRBJ2-2; D is ambiguous. V lost 4 bases, J lost 4 bases, and 10 bases lay in between. This CDR3 has 14 residues. Germline loops: CDR1 LGHNA, CDR2 YSLEER.

The J gene is TRBJ1-1, the V gene TRBV29-1; D perhaps matches TRBD1 (5 bases). Looked up from germline, CDR1 is SQVTM and CDR2 is ANQGSEA. V lost 7 bases, J lost 6 bases, and 15 bases lay in between. CDR3 length: 12 residues. CDR3 sequence (DNA): TGCAGCGGCCGAGCCGGGGGATCTGAAGCTTTCTTT. Protein: CSGRAGGSEAFF. Looking up the rest from reference TRBV29-1 and TRBJ1-1 gives the full variable domain: SAVISQKPSRDICQRGTSLTIQCQVDSQVTMMFWYRQQPGQSLTLIATANQGSEATYESGFVIDKFPISRPNLTFSTLTVSNMSPEDSSIYLCSGRAGGSEAFFGQGTRLTVV.

This clonotype has just a few counts. The chain joins TRBV5-6 to TRBJ2-6; D is undetermined. The germline CDR1 and CDR2 sequences are SGHDT and YYEEEE. V shed 0 bases and J shed 1 base, with 14 bases lying between them. This CDR3 region has 18 residues. CDR3 in DNA: TGTGCCAGCAGCTTGGTTGTTACGGATGAATCTGGGGCCAACGTCCTGACTTTC. Its protein is CASSLVVTDESGANVLTF.